Listed below are T cell receptor beta chains from one sample, sequenced in a study of blood T cell repertoires in COVID-19. Assay used: immunoSEQ multiplex PCR; TCRdb lists only in-frame clones, some missing. The sample has approximately 34,000 clones; 75% to 90% are singletons. The sequenced sample was peripheral blood. The receptors were gathered from a human donor in a cohort sampled during active COVID-19. Both conserved end residues are part of each CDR3. The D gene is left open where the match is weak. The size entry is marked missing in some rows and otherwise reads once, few, many or a size class.

J gene: TRBJ2-3
D gene: TRBD2
V gene: TRBV7-8
clone size: .
CDR3 DNA: TGTGCCAGCAGCTTCTTAGCGGGGTCTAGCACAGATACGCAGTATTTT
CDR3 protein: CASSFLAGSSTDTQYF

J gene: TRBJ2-5
D gene: .
V gene: TRBV11-2
clone size: .
CDR3 DNA: TGTGCCAGCAGCTTAGGGTATGGGGGGCAAGAGACCCAGTACTTC
CDR3 protein: CASSLGYGGQETQYF

J gene: TRBJ2-3
D gene: TRBD2
V gene: TRBV19
clone size: .
CDR3 DNA: TGTGCCAGTAGGACTGCGGGGGGCGGAACAGATACGCAGTATTTT
CDR3 protein: CASRTAGGGTDTQYF

J gene: TRBJ1-5
D gene: TRBD1
V gene: TRBV29-1
clone size: once
CDR3 DNA: TGCAGCGTGACCGATGGGACAGGGGGCAATCAGCCCCAGCATTTT
CDR3 protein: CSVTDGTGGNQPQHF

J gene: TRBJ2-3
D gene: .
V gene: TRBV7-8
clone size: .
CDR3 DNA: TGTGCCAGCAGCCTATACACAGATACGCAGTATTTT
CDR3 protein: CASSLYTDTQYF

J gene: TRBJ2-7
D gene: TRBD1
V gene: TRBV27
clone size: once
CDR3 DNA: TGTGCCAGCAGTCAGGGACAGGGACGAAGGTACGAGCAGTACTTC
CDR3 protein: CASSQGQGRRYEQYF

J gene: TRBJ1-5
D gene: .
V gene: TRBV5-1
clone size: .
CDR3 DNA: TGCGCCAGCAGCTTCGAGGGATATAGCAATCAGCCCCAGCATTTT
CDR3 protein: CASSFEGYSNQPQHF

J gene: TRBJ2-7
D gene: .
V gene: TRBV5-1
clone size: .
CDR3 DNA: TGCGCCAGCAGTAACTCGGGAAACGGCTACGAGCAGTACTTC
CDR3 protein: CASSNSGNGYEQYF

J gene: TRBJ2-5
D gene: .
V gene: TRBV12-3/TRBV12-4
clone size: once
CDR3 DNA: TGTGCCAGCAGTTTGGTCAGTTCGGAGACCCAGTACTTC
CDR3 protein: CASSLVSSETQYF

J gene: TRBJ2-1
D gene: TRBD2
V gene: TRBV19
clone size: .
CDR3 DNA: TGTGCCAGTAGTACTAGCGGGAGCTATGAGCAGTTCTTC
CDR3 protein: CASSTSGSYEQFF

J gene: TRBJ2-5
D gene: TRBD2
V gene: TRBV4-2
clone size: .
CDR3 DNA: TGTGCCAGCAGCCAAGATATACTAGCGGAATACCAAGAGACCCAGTACTTC
CDR3 protein: CASSQDILAEYQETQYF

J gene: TRBJ1-1
D gene: TRBD1
V gene: TRBV27
clone size: once
CDR3 DNA: TGTGCCAGCAGTTGGGACAGGGGGAACACTGAAGCTTTCTTT
CDR3 protein: CASSWDRGNTEAFF

J gene: TRBJ1-1
D gene: TRBD1
V gene: TRBV2
clone size: .
CDR3 DNA: TGTGCCAGCAGGTCAGGGGGCACGTCATTGGGGAAAGCTTTCTTT
CDR3 protein: CASRSGGTSLGKAFF

J gene: TRBJ2-7
D gene: TRBD2
V gene: TRBV6-6
clone size: once
CDR3 DNA: TGTGCCAGCAGTCTAACTAGCGGCGGCTACGAGCAGTACTTC
CDR3 protein: CASSLTSGGYEQYF

J gene: TRBJ2-2
D gene: .
V gene: TRBV29-1
clone size: .
CDR3 DNA: TGCAGCGTTGACGGGACTAACACCGGGGAGCTGTTTTTT
CDR3 protein: CSVDGTNTGELFF

J gene: TRBJ1-2
D gene: TRBD1
V gene: TRBV20-1
clone size: .
CDR3 DNA: TGCAGTGCTAGTCGGCCTGACAGGGACTATGGCTACACCTTC
CDR3 protein: CSASRPDRDYGYTF

J gene: TRBJ1-5
D gene: .
V gene: TRBV7-7
clone size: .
CDR3 DNA: TGTGCTAGCAGCTCCCAGGGTGTGGACAATCAGCCCCAGCATTTT
CDR3 protein: CASSSQGVDNQPQHF

J gene: TRBJ2-7
D gene: .
V gene: TRBV5-1
clone size: .
CDR3 DNA: TGCGCCAGCAGCCGAGCGAGCAGCCCGAGCTCCTACGAGCAGTACTTC
CDR3 protein: CASSRASSPSSYEQYF

J gene: TRBJ1-4
D gene: TRBD1
V gene: TRBV10-3
clone size: .
CDR3 DNA: TGTGCCATCAGTCCAGGGGGCGCGTCTAATGAAAAACTGTTTTTT
CDR3 protein: CAISPGGASNEKLFF

J gene: TRBJ2-7
D gene: .
V gene: TRBV6-2/TRBV6-3
clone size: .
CDR3 DNA: TGTGCCAGCAGCCGCCATGCCGGGATCGAGCAGTACTTC
CDR3 protein: CASSRHAGIEQYF

J gene: TRBJ2-6
D gene: .
V gene: TRBV30
clone size: once
CDR3 DNA: TGTGCCTGGACCTCAATGGGGGGTCTTGGGGCCAACGTCCTGACTTTC
CDR3 protein: CAWTSMGGLGANVLTF

J gene: TRBJ2-1
D gene: .
V gene: TRBV7-2
clone size: .
CDR3 DNA: TGTGCCAGCAGCCCCCAGGGGGGAGGCCCCTACAATGAGCAGTTCTTC
CDR3 protein: CASSPQGGGPYNEQFF

J gene: TRBJ1-3
D gene: .
V gene: TRBV7-9
clone size: .
CDR3 DNA: TGTGCCAGCAGCCCGGGGGCGGGGGCTGGAAACACCATATATTTT
CDR3 protein: CASSPGAGAGNTIYF

J gene: TRBJ1-6
D gene: TRBD1
V gene: TRBV7-3
clone size: .
CDR3 DNA: TGTGCCAGCAGCCTAGGGGGCGCGGGATCACCCCTCCACTTT
CDR3 protein: CASSLGGAGSPLHF

J gene: TRBJ2-7
D gene: .
V gene: TRBV11-3
clone size: .
CDR3 DNA: TGTGCCAGCAGCTTGGGCGGGACTTCTTCGGAGCAGTACTTC
CDR3 protein: CASSLGGTSSEQYF

J gene: TRBJ1-4
D gene: TRBD1
V gene: TRBV5-6
clone size: .
CDR3 DNA: TGTGCCAGCAGCTTGGTGGGCAGGGGGAGAGAGACTAATGAAAAACTGTTTTTT
CDR3 protein: CASSLVGRGRETNEKLFF

J gene: TRBJ2-2
D gene: .
V gene: TRBV5-8
clone size: once
CDR3 DNA: TGTGCCAGCAGCTTGGGAGGGCTACGCACCGGGGAGCTGTTTTTT
CDR3 protein: CASSLGGLRTGELFF

J gene: TRBJ2-2
D gene: TRBD2
V gene: TRBV9
clone size: few
CDR3 DNA: TGTGCCAGCAGACCGGGACTAGCGGGAGGGCCCGGCGGGGAGCTGTTTTTT
CDR3 protein: CASRPGLAGGPGGELFF

J gene: TRBJ1-1
D gene: .
V gene: TRBV19
clone size: .
CDR3 DNA: TGTGCCAGTGGGGAGCGGGACCTCGAGGCTGAAGCTTTCTTT
CDR3 protein: CASGERDLEAEAFF

J gene: TRBJ2-3
D gene: TRBD2
V gene: TRBV4-3
clone size: .
CDR3 DNA: TGCGCCAGCAGCCAAGATACCCTAGCGGGGGTTACAGATACGCAGTATTTT
CDR3 protein: CASSQDTLAGVTDTQYF

J gene: TRBJ1-1
D gene: .
V gene: TRBV2
clone size: .
CDR3 DNA: TGTGCCAGCAGTATACAGGGTGAAAGCACTGAAGCTTTCTTT
CDR3 protein: CASSIQGESTEAFF

J gene: TRBJ2-7
D gene: .
V gene: TRBV30
clone size: once
CDR3 DNA: TGTTCCGTGGGACTCCCCTACGAGCAGTACTTC
CDR3 protein: CSVGLPYEQYF

J gene: TRBJ2-4
D gene: .
V gene: TRBV21-1
clone size: .
CDR3 DNA: TGTGCCAGCAAAACACAGCCCAAAAACATTCAGTACTTC
CDR3 protein: CASKTQPKNIQYF

J gene: TRBJ2-5
D gene: .
V gene: TRBV21-1
clone size: .
CDR3 DNA: TGTGCCAGCAGCGACCGGGACTTCAAAAAAGAGACCCAGTACTTC
CDR3 protein: CASSDRDFKKETQYF

J gene: TRBJ2-5
D gene: .
V gene: TRBV6-5
clone size: .
CDR3 DNA: TGTGCCAGCAGTTACTCTGGGGGGGCCCAAGAGACCCAGTACTTC
CDR3 protein: CASSYSGGAQETQYF

J gene: TRBJ2-7
D gene: TRBD1
V gene: TRBV7-2
clone size: .
CDR3 DNA: TGTGCCAGCAGCCCGGGACAGACCGACGAGCAGTACTTC
CDR3 protein: CASSPGQTDEQYF

J gene: TRBJ1-5
D gene: .
V gene: TRBV12-3/TRBV12-4
clone size: .
CDR3 DNA: TGTGCCAGCAGTGCAGGAACCAATCAGCCCCAGCATTTT
CDR3 protein: CASSAGTNQPQHF

J gene: TRBJ2-7
D gene: TRBD1
V gene: TRBV12-3/TRBV12-4
clone size: .
CDR3 DNA: TGTGCCAGCAGTTTCAGGGGGCCCGACGAGCAGTACTTC
CDR3 protein: CASSFRGPDEQYF

J gene: TRBJ2-2
D gene: .
V gene: TRBV5-1
clone size: .
CDR3 DNA: TGCGCCAGCGGGGCAGGCGGGAACACCGGGGAGCTGTTTTTT
CDR3 protein: CASGAGGNTGELFF

J gene: TRBJ1-2
D gene: .
V gene: TRBV9
clone size: .
CDR3 DNA: TGTGCCAGCAGCGTAGATGGCAGTGACTATGGCTACACCTTC
CDR3 protein: CASSVDGSDYGYTF

J gene: TRBJ2-1
D gene: .
V gene: TRBV30
clone size: .
CDR3 DNA: TGTGCCTGGAAGGAATGGGCAGTCGCTAATGAGCAGTTCTTC
CDR3 protein: CAWKEWAVANEQFF

J gene: TRBJ2-1
D gene: .
V gene: TRBV27
clone size: .
CDR3 DNA: TGTGCCAGCCTCCCGGAGGGACGGTCACGCCGAGTATCTTGGAATGAGCAGTTCTTC
CDR3 protein: CASLPEGRSRRVSWNEQFF

J gene: TRBJ2-2
D gene: .
V gene: TRBV19
clone size: .
CDR3 DNA: TGTGCCAGTATTCTCACCCCTGGGGGGGCGGCCGGGGAGCTGTTTTTT
CDR3 protein: CASILTPGGAAGELFF

J gene: TRBJ2-3
D gene: .
V gene: TRBV7-8
clone size: .
CDR3 DNA: TGTGCCAGCAGCCCAAAGCTGCATCCTAGCACAGATACGCAGTATTTT
CDR3 protein: CASSPKLHPSTDTQYF

J gene: TRBJ1-2
D gene: TRBD1
V gene: TRBV6-4
clone size: .
CDR3 DNA: TGTGCCAGCAGTGCAGGGGGCCCTTATGGCTACACCTTC
CDR3 protein: CASSAGGPYGYTF

J gene: TRBJ1-1
D gene: .
V gene: TRBV4-2
clone size: .
CDR3 DNA: TGTGCCAGCAGCCAATCCACCGGACAGAGGGCGAACACTGAAGCTTTCTTT
CDR3 protein: CASSQSTGQRANTEAFF

J gene: TRBJ2-2
D gene: TRBD2
V gene: TRBV2
clone size: .
CDR3 DNA: TGTGCCAGCAGAACGATAGCGGGGTCCACCGGGGAGCTGTTTTTT
CDR3 protein: CASRTIAGSTGELFF

J gene: TRBJ1-2
D gene: .
V gene: TRBV6-1
clone size: .
CDR3 DNA: TGTGCCAGCAGTGAGGGCAGGGGCTATGGCTACACCTTC
CDR3 protein: CASSEGRGYGYTF